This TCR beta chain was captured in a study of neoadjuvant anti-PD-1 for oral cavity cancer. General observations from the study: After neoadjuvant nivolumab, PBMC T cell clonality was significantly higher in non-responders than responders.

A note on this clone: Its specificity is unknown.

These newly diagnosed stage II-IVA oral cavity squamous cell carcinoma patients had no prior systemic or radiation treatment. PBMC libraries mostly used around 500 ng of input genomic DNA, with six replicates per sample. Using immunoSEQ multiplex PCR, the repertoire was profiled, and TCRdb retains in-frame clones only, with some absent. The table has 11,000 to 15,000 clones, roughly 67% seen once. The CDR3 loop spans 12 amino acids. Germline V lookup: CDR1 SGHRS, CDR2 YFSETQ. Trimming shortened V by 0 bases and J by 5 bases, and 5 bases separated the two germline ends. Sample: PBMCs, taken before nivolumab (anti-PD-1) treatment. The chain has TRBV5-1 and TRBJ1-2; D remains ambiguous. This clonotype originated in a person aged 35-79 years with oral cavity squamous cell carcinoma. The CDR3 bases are TGCGCCAGCAGCTTGGAGGAGTATGGCTACACCTTC. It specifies CASSLEEYGYTF.